Shown below are 12 T cell receptor beta chains from a single sample sequenced in a study of T cells after yellow fever vaccination. One entry per CDR3 protein, called by TCRdb with MiXCR from the 5' RACE reads. The sample has some 600,000 distinct CDR3 sequences; roughly an eighth are singletons. Specimen: PBMCs, collected on the day of the yellow fever booster vaccination. Source of these receptors: a man younger than 45 who received the YFV17D yellow fever vaccine.

The rearrangement links TRBV15 to TRBJ2-1, with D hard to call. CDR3 length: 15 amino acids. Germline V gene lookup returns CDR1 LNHNV and CDR2 YYDKDF (reference sequence). Trimming pared 7 bases from V and 3 bases from J, leaving 16 bases between. In DNA form, the CDR3 reads TGTGCCACCATGGATGGGTTTCTCGGCTACAATGAGCAGTTCTTC. The encoded protein is CATMDGFLGYNEQFF.

Only a few counts were recorded for this clonotype. The V call is TRBV14, the J call TRBJ2-3, with D maybe TRBD2 (6 bases). The CDR3 loop spans 17 amino acids. Trimming removed 0 bases at V and 2 bases at J, with 15 bases between. Germline V gene data show CDR1 as SGHDN and CDR2 as FVKESK. CDR3 amino acids: CASSQDGTGVFTDTQYF. In DNA form, the CDR3 reads TGTGCCAGCAGCCAAGATGGTACGGGGGTTTTCACAGATACGCAGTATTTT. Based on the CDR3 plus reference TRBV14 and TRBJ2-3, the full variable domain is EAGVTQFPSHSVIEKGQTVTLRCDPISGHDNLYWYRRVMGKEIKFLLHFVKESKQDESGMPNNRFLAERTGGTYSTLKVQPAELEDSGVYFCASSQDGTGVFTDTQYFGPGTRLTVL.

This chain connects TRBV11-1 to TRBJ2-4; D possibly matches TRBD1 or TRBD2 (5 bases each). Germline V CDR1 and CDR2: SGHAT, FQDESV (reference sequence). Trimming cost V 5 bases and J 0 bases, with 20 bases left between them. This CDR3 has 18 amino acids. DNA of the CDR3: TGTGCCAGCAGCATAGGGGACCGACAACGACTAGCCAAAAACATTCAGTACTTC. Residues: CASSIGDRQRLAKNIQYF.

This CDR3 is CSAQPSGPNTGELFF. The CDR3 DNA sequence: TGCAGTGCCCAGCCCAGCGGACCGAACACCGGGGAGCTGTTTTTT. The chain combines TRBV20-1 with TRBJ2-2, with D possibly matching TRBD2 (5 bases). The germline V and J ends were trimmed by 6 bases and 0 bases, with 14 bases remaining between them. Germline V gives CDR1 DFQATT, CDR2 SNEGSKA (reference sequence). This CDR3 has 15 residues.

The chain combines TRBV9 with TRBJ2-2, with D tentatively TRBD2 (6 bases). This CDR3 comprises 16 residues. V gave up 3 bases and J gave up 5 bases, with 17 bases separating them. Germline V gene data show CDR1 as SGDLS and CDR2 as YYNGEE. This chain's CDR3 is CASSESGTQVTGELFF. The CDR3 region has the DNA TGTGCCAGCAGCGAATCCGGGACTCAAGTAACCGGGGAGCTGTTTTTT.

This clonotype was recorded a few times. The J gene is TRBJ2-1, the V gene TRBV27; TRBD1 is a possible D gene (5 bases). V lost 3 bases and J 8 bases, leaving 17 bases between the germline ends. This CDR3 is built from 15 residues. Germline V CDR1 and CDR2: MNHEY, SMNVEV (reference sequence). The CDR3 nucleotides read TGTGCCAGCAGTTTTGGGGCAGCCATTCGGCATGAGCAGTTCTTC. This encodes CASSFGAAIRHEQFF.

This clonotype was detected many times. The J gene is TRBJ2-3, the V gene TRBV6-1; 7 nucleotides match TRBD1. CDR1 is MNHNS and CDR2 is SASEGT in the germline V gene. This CDR3 comprises 16 residues. Germline trimming cut 5 bases from V and 4 bases from J; bases unmatched to any gene: 12. This CDR3 is CASSPYDRAFADTQYF. CDR3 nucleotides: TGTGCCAGCAGTCCTTACGACAGGGCATTCGCAGATACGCAGTATTTT.

This clonotype has only a few counts. This rearrangement joins TRBV20-1 to TRBJ2-2, with 9 bases aligning to TRBD2. The CDR3 sequence is 16 residues long. Germline V gives CDR1 DFQATT, CDR2 SNEGSKA (reference sequence). Trimming cost V 6 bases and J 3 bases; bases outside gene matches: 11. This CDR3 reads CSAISGSPGDTGELFF. CDR3 nucleotide sequence: TGCAGTGCCATTAGCGGGAGTCCCGGGGACACCGGGGAGCTGTTTTTT.

This clonotype was picked up a small number of times. The genes are TRBV21-1 and TRBJ2-7; the listed D gene, TRBD1, was not tested against the DNA. TRBV21-1 is described as a pseudogene. The CDR3 has 14 residues. The CDR3 here is CASTRRDSPSEQYF. The CDR3 nucleotides read TGTGCCAGCACCAGACGGGACAGCCCCTCCGAGCAGTACTTC.

This clonotype was seen a handful of times. The chain has TRBV18 and TRBJ1-1; D is perhaps TRBD1 (5 bases). Trimming left V 10 bases short and J 7 bases short, with 25 bases between. CDR1 is KGHSH and CDR2 is LQKENI in the germline V gene. This CDR3 spans 15 amino acids. The CDR3 DNA reads TGTGCCACCTTAGAGCAGGGAGGCACCATGGGTGAAGCTTTCTTT. Protein: CATLEQGGTMGEAFF.

This clonotype was counted a few times. The gene calls are TRBV6-1 and TRBJ2-1; 8 bases map to TRBD2. V lost 6 bases to trimming and J lost 8 bases; unmatched junction nucleotides: 12. CDR1 and CDR2 (germline): MNHNS, SASEGT. This CDR3 spans 15 amino acids. Here the CDR3 DNA reads TGTGCCAGCAGCCCGGGAGGGGGAGGGAGGGATGAGCAGTTCTTC. This codes for CASSPGGGGRDEQFF.

About this clonotype itself: The junction differs from germline at one of its ends, possibly a read error. The rearrangement uses TRBV4-1 and TRBJ2-7; 13 bases agree with TRBD2. The CDR3 covers 18 residues. CDR1 and CDR2 (germline): MGHRA, YSYEKL. CDR3 in DNA: TGCGCCTGCAGCCAAGATATAGAGGGACTAGCGGGATTGTACGAGCAGTACTTC. Residues: CACSQDIEGLAGLYEQYF.